Following are 20 T cell receptor beta chains from one sample sequenced in a study of T-cell memory formation after mild COVID-19. TCRdb re-derived calls from the 5' RACE reads in MiXCR, one entry per CDR3 protein. The sample has about 270,000 distinct CDR3 sequences, less than 20% seen once. The sequenced sample consisted of PBMCs or a T cell subset sorted from them (not recorded which). These receptors all come from an adult woman who had mild COVID-19 (a few samples of this study predate the infection). Cell type and time point are not known.

This clonotype is labeled medium-sized. The chain recombines TRBV29-1 with TRBJ2-2; TRBD1 is a possible D gene (5 bases). CDR1 SQVTM and CDR2 ANQGSEA come from the germline V gene. The CDR3 covers 13 residues. Trimming cost V 7 bases and J 2 bases, with 11 bases left between them. The CDR3 region has the DNA TGCAGCGCCGACAGAGTTAACACCGGGGAGCTGTTTTTT. Translating it yields CSADRVNTGELFF.

This clonotype was picked up many times. The genes are TRBV7-3 and TRBJ2-6; 7 bases are shared with TRBD2. J was trimmed by 3 bases and V by 5 bases; bases with no gene match: 4. The CDR3 extends over 15 amino acids. Germline CDR1 SGHTA, CDR2 FQGTGA. CDR3: CASSPGLVGANVLTF. CDR3 nucleotide sequence: TGTGCCAGCAGCCCCGGACTAGTTGGGGCCAACGTCCTGACTTTC.

The chain carries TRBV5-1 and TRBJ2-3; D gene unclear. The CDR3 extends over 12 amino acids. V was cut by 0 bases and J by 11 bases, with 10 bases left in between. From germline, CDR1 is SGHRS and CDR2 YFSETQ. The CDR3 DNA is TGCGCCAGCAGCTTGGGCCGGACGCAGCAGTATTTT. Translation gives CASSLGRTQQYF. Drawing the rest from reference TRBV5-1 and TRBJ2-3, the complete variable domain is KAGVTQTPRYLIKTRGQQVTLSCSPISGHRSVSWYQQTPGQGLQFLFEYFSETQRNKGNFPGRFSGRQFSNSRSEMNVSTLELGDSALYLCASSLGRTQQYFGPGTRLTVL.

This clonotype has ten or more counts. The chain is built from TRBV12-3 or TRBV12-4 and TRBJ2-7; D is unresolved. The ends were cut back, 3 bases at V and 3 bases at J, with 12 bases in the middle. The CDR3 sequence is 14 residues long. In DNA, the CDR3 is TGTGCCAGCAGTTTGATGGACGCTAGCTACGAGCAGTACTTC. Its protein product is CASSLMDASYEQYF.

This clonotype was seen only a few times. The chain is built from TRBV5-1 and TRBJ2-1; 7 bases are a match to TRBD1. The junction had 10 bases not matched to a gene; V was cut back by 3 bases and J by 7 bases. CDR1 SGHRS and CDR2 YFSETQ come from the germline V gene. The CDR3 loop spans 15 amino acids. CDR3 DNA: TGCGCCAGCAGCTCACTTCCGGGACAGCATAATGAGCAGTTCTTC. This gives the protein CASSSLPGQHNEQFF.

This clonotype was counted a few times. The chain combines TRBV6-5 with TRBJ2-3, with D tentatively TRBD2 (7 bases). Germline V gene lookup returns CDR1 MNHEY and CDR2 SVGAGI. The CDR3 consists of 15 residues. V dropped 5 bases and J dropped 3 bases, with 15 bases sitting between them. Here the CDR3 DNA reads TGTGCCAGCAGTACCTCGGGGAGGGGGACAGATACGCAGTATTTT. This encodes CASSTSGRGTDTQYF.

This clonotype showed up just a few times. This chain links TRBV10-3 with TRBJ2-1; D is unclear. The CDR3 is 12 amino acids. V was trimmed by 10 bases and J by 13 bases, leaving 20 bases between them. Per the germline V gene, CDR1 is ENHRY and CDR2 is SYGVKD. CDR3 DNA sequence: TGTGCCACGCTCCTTCTAGGGCGAGGTCAGTTCTTC. Its translation: CATLLLGRGQFF.

The rearrangement links TRBV12-3 or TRBV12-4 to TRBJ2-3; D not resolved. The V gene lost 7 bases and the J gene lost 5 bases, with 16 bases spanning the gap. The CDR3 spans 14 residues. CDR3 DNA: TGTGCCAGCACAGTAGGCTCGCGAATAGATACGCAGTATTTT. Translation: CASTVGSRIDTQYF.

This clonotype appeared once. The V and J genes are TRBV6-5 and TRBJ1-1, with TRBD1 as a possible D gene (6 bases). V was clipped by 2 bases and J by 3 bases, with 10 bases between them. The CDR3 length is 14 residues. Germline values: CDR1 MNHEY, CDR2 SVGAGI. Here the CDR3 reads CASSYGGRYTEAFF. CDR3 DNA sequence: TGTGCCAGCAGTTACGGGGGGCGGTACACTGAAGCTTTCTTT.

The CDR3 region is CASSTERRNQPQHF. CDR3 sequence (DNA): TGTGCCAGCAGTACAGAACGCCGCAATCAGCCCCAGCATTTT. The V call is TRBV2, the J call TRBJ1-5; D not resolved. The CDR3 length is 14 residues. Trimming shortened V by 5 bases and J by 2 bases, and 10 bases separated the two germline ends. The V gene's germline CDR1 is SNHLY and CDR2 FYNNEI.

This clonotype was found a few times. This chain uses TRBV30 with TRBJ1-1, with 9 bases identical to TRBD1. V was pared by 3 bases and J by 10 bases, with 6 bases of the junction left unmatched. The CDR3 contains 12 residues. The V gene's germline CDR1 is GTSNPN and CDR2 SVGIG (reference sequence). The CDR3 is CAWRITGGRAFF. CDR3 coding DNA: TGTGCCTGGAGGATCACAGGGGGCCGAGCTTTCTTT. Full variable domain (missing parts from reference TRBV30 and TRBJ1-1): SQTIHQWPATLVQPVGSPLSLECTVEGTSNPNLYWYRQAAGRGLQLLFYSVGIGQISSEVPQNLSASRPQDRQFILSSKKLLLSDSGFYLCAWRITGGRAFFGQGTRLTVV.

The rearrangement joins TRBV7-2 to TRBJ2-5; a possible D gene is TRBD2 (5 bases). The germline CDR1 and CDR2 sequences are SGHTA and FQGNSA. CDR3 length: 15 amino acids. The V and J ends lost 1 base and 5 bases respectively, with 14 bases between them. DNA for the CDR3: TGTGCCAGCAGCTTAGACGGCGGCGGGTGGGAGACCCAGTACTTC. This gives the protein CASSLDGGGWETQYF.

This clonotype was seen at least ten times. This chain links TRBV5-1 with TRBJ2-1; unclear D gene. The V end lost 0 bases, the J end lost 4 bases, and 14 bases lay between the germline ends. This CDR3 has 16 amino acids. CDR1 and CDR2 (germline): SGHRS, YFSETQ. The CDR3 coding sequence is TGCGCCAGCAGCTTGGCCGGTCTCCTGAGTTACAATGAGCAGTTCTTC. It codes for CASSLAGLLSYNEQFF.

This clonotype was counted only a few times. The chain employs TRBV12-3 or TRBV12-4 and TRBJ2-7, with a tentative D call TRBD2 (5 bases). V lost 5 bases and J 7 bases, leaving 15 bases between the germline ends. The CDR3 length is 13 residues. DNA of the CDR3: TGTGCCAGCAGTGCTCTCCTCAGCGGTGAGCAGTACTTC. This sequence encodes CASSALLSGEQYF.

In this sample, this clonotype turned up once. V is TRBV20-1 and J is TRBJ1-2; 7 nucleotides match TRBD1. The CDR3 length is 13 residues. The V gene's germline CDR1 is DFQATT and CDR2 SNEGSKA (reference sequence). Germline trimming cut 3 bases from V and 4 bases from J; bases unmatched to any gene: 5. The CDR3 DNA follows: TGCAGTGCTAGCAGGGACAGCTTCTATGGCTACACCTTC. It is translated as CSASRDSFYGYTF.

This clonotype came up a few times. V usage is TRBV5-1 and J usage is TRBJ1-1; D is undetermined. CDR1 is SGHRS and CDR2 is YFSETQ in the germline V gene. The ends were cut back, 0 bases at V and 1 base at J, with 10 bases in the middle. This CDR3 contains 15 residues. As DNA, the CDR3 is TGCGCCAGCAGCTTGGTGGTAGCAGGGAACACTGAAGCTTTCTTT. It specifies CASSLVVAGNTEAFF.

The chain couples TRBV3-1 to TRBJ1-1; D remains unclear. CDR3 length: 16 amino acids. Germline CDR1 reads LGHDT; CDR2 reads YNNKEL (reference sequence). Trimming pared 4 bases from V and 1 base from J, leaving 16 bases between. CDR3 amino acids: CASSPTTQVTNTEAFF. The CDR3 nucleotides read TGTGCCAGCAGCCCAACCACGCAGGTCACGAACACTGAAGCTTTCTTT.

This chain connects TRBV3-1 to TRBJ2-2; D gene ambiguous. The CDR3 totals 12 residues. CDR1 and CDR2 from the germline V gene are LGHDT and YNNKEL (reference sequence). Deletions cut 4 bases from V and 8 bases from J, with 8 bases between. CDR3: CASSPSVGELFF. The CDR3 coding sequence is TGTGCCAGCAGCCCAAGTGTGGGGGAGCTGTTTTTT.

This clonotype was picked up a small number of times. This chain connects TRBV20-1 to TRBJ2-1; no clear D. V lost 1 base and J 5 bases, leaving 9 bases between the germline ends. This CDR3 comprises 13 residues. CDR1 is DFQATT and CDR2 is SNEGSKA in the germline V gene (reference sequence). In nucleotides, the CDR3 is TGCAGTGCTAGAGGAAGGGTCCACAATGAGCAGTTCTTC. Amino acid sequence: CSARGRVHNEQFF.

This clonotype was counted ten times or more. The gene calls are TRBV12-3 or TRBV12-4 and TRBJ2-7; a possible D gene is TRBD2 (6 bases). V shed 5 bases and J shed 0 bases, with 17 bases lying between them. The CDR3 runs 16 residues. This CDR3 is CASSPRVPTSSYEQYF. CDR3 DNA sequence: TGTGCCAGCAGTCCTCGCGTTCCGACTAGCTCCTACGAGCAGTACTTC.